At least ten counts were recorded for the clone carrying this T cell receptor (beta chain). Its antigen remains unidentified. MiXCR was run by TCRdb on the 5' RACE reads, yielding one entry per CDR3 protein. The sample includes 15,000 to 20,000 distinct CDR3 sequences, more than 6.5% of them seen just once. The data originate from a study of spatial heterogeneity in lung cancer. Findings and limits, study-wide: Expanded alpha and beta TCR counts within tumors tracked tumor mutation counts.

Time point noted: sample taken at primary tumor resection. CDR3 length: 14 amino acids. The germline V gene encodes CDR1 LGHDT and CDR2 YNNKEL (reference sequence). V lost 5 bases, J lost 5 bases, and 15 bases lay in between. The rearrangement uses TRBV3-1 and TRBJ1-2, with D possibly TRBD1 on 5 matching bases. This receptor was obtained from a female donor with early-stage non-small cell lung cancer. Here the sequenced sample was lung tumor tissue, taken at surgery. The CDR3 region has the DNA TGTGCCAGCAGCTACGAGGGCCAGGGATATGGCTACACCTTC. This codes for CASSYEGQGYGYTF.